The subject of this entry is one T cell receptor (beta chain). What it binds is unknown. Germline V gene lookup returns CDR1 MDHEN and CDR2 SYDVKM. This CDR3 is 14 amino acids long. Trimming pared 5 bases from V and 7 bases from J, leaving 12 bases between. The authors ran a second PCR of roughly 6 to 12 cycles using a sample-barcoded 5' primer and a J-beta primer mix. Every cDNA was tagged by a template-switch adaptor with 12 random nucleotides. TCRdb ran MiXCR on the 5' RACE reads and lists one entry per CDR3 protein. The sample records around 790,000 distinct CDR3 sequences, roughly 44% being singletons. These data are taken from a study of blood T cells in healthy people across ages. Broader study findings: More naive CD4+ cells and higher diversity were found in long-lived than in aged donors. Older individuals had lower TCR beta diversity per million T cells (the decline was roughly linear).

Sequences were obtained from blood. This chain links TRBV28 with TRBJ1-6; D possibly corresponds to TRBD1 (5 bases). The clonotype comes from a man in his fifties or sixties in good health. The CDR3 here is CASSPGRGNSPLHF. CDR3 bases: TGTGCCAGCAGTCCCGGGCGGGGGAATTCACCCCTCCACTTT.